What follows is one T cell receptor beta chain and its context. CDR1 and CDR2 (germline): MGHRA, YSYEKL. CDR3 size: 15 residues. V lost 4 bases and J lost 3, with 15 bases in between. This record comes from a study of T cell changes during pregnancy in multiple sclerosis. Using immunoSEQ multiplex PCR, the repertoire was profiled, and TCRdb retains in-frame clones only, with some absent. The data show tens of thousands of clones, 94% seen once. This clonotype was obtained from a female donor in good health, enrolled as a control in a pregnancy study. The chain couples TRBV4-1 to TRBJ1-1; D is ambiguous. The material sequenced was peripheral blood, taken in the second trimester of pregnancy. CDR3 sequence (DNA): TGCGCCAGCAGCCCAGGCGGGGAATATGACACTGAAGCTTTCTTT. This encodes CASSPGGEYDTEAFF.